What follows is one T cell receptor (beta chain) and its context. A read error may account for a junction end that differs from germline. The CDR3 is made up of 12 amino acids. Germline V gene data show CDR1 as SGHNT and CDR2 as YYREEE (reference sequence). This specimen comes from a study of shared clonotypes between healthy human individuals. Using immunoSEQ multiplex PCR, the repertoire was profiled, and TCRdb retains in-frame clones only, with some absent. The repertoire includes 760,000 or so clones, 90% to 98% of them detected once, and less than 0.3% sits in the top ten. As defined, naive CD8 cells were CD45RO-negative and positively selected for CCR7, with terminally differentiated effector memory CD45RA+ cells excluded.

Sample: naive CD8+ T cells sorted from blood. This receptor was taken from a man under 40 in good health. V gene TRBV5-4 combines with J gene TRBJ2-7; 8 bases map to TRBD2. CDR3 sequence: CASSLGSGSVRF. CDR3 DNA sequence: TGTGCCAGCAGCTTGGGAAGCGGGAGTGTCAGGTTC.